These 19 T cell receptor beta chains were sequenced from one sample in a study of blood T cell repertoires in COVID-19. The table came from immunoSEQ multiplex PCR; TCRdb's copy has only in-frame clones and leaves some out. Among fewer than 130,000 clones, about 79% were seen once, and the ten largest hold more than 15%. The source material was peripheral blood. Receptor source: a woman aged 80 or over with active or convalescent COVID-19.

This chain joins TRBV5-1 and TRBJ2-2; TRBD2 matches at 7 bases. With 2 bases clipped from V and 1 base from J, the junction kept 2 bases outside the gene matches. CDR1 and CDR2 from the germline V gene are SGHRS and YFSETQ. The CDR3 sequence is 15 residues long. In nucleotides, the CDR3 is TGCGCCAGCAGCTTTTCTAGCGGGAACACCGGGGAGCTGTTTTTT. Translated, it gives CASSFSSGNTGELFF.

CDR3 in amino acids: CASSQFRGLSYEQYF. The CDR3 DNA sequence: TGTGCCAGCAGCCAATTCAGGGGTCTATCCTACGAGCAGTACTTC. The chain uses TRBV7-2 and TRBJ2-7; possible D gene TRBD1, 6 bases. The V gene's germline CDR1 is SGHTA and CDR2 FQGNSA. Trimming pared 5 bases from V and 1 base from J, leaving 15 bases between. The CDR3 is 15 amino acids.

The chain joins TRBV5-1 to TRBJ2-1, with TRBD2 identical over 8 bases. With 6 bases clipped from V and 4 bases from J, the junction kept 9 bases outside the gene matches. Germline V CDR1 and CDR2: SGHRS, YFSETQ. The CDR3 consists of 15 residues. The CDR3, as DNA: TGCGCCAGCACTTCCCTCCCTAGCGGGTACAATGAGCAGTTCTTC. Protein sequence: CASTSLPSGYNEQFF.

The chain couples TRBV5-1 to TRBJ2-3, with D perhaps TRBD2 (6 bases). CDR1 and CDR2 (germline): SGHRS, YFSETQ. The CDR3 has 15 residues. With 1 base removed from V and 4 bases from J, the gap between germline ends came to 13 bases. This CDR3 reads CASSLSGARADTQYF. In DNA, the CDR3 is TGCGCCAGCAGCTTGTCGGGAGCCCGCGCAGATACGCAGTATTTT.

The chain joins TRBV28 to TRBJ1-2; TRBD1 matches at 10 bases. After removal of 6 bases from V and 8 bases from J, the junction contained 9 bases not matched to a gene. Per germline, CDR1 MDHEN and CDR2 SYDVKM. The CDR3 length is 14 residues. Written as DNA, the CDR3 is TGTGCCAGCAGCCGAGGCGGGACAGGGGACGGCTACACCTTC. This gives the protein CASSRGGTGDGYTF.

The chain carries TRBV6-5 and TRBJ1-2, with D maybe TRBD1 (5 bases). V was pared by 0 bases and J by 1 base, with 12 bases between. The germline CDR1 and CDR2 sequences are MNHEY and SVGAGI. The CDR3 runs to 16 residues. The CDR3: CASSYSSPDSNYGYTF. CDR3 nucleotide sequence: TGTGCCAGCAGTTACTCGAGCCCTGACAGTAACTATGGCTACACCTTC.

CDR3 sequence reads: CAGRTGDYEQYF. The CDR3 nucleotides read TGTGCCGGACGGACAGGGGATTATGAGCAGTACTTC. The chain combines TRBV6-5 with TRBJ2-7; 9 nucleotides agree with TRBD1. The CDR3 runs 12 residues. V was clipped by 11 bases and J by 7 bases; unmatched bases: 9. Germline-derived CDR1 and CDR2 are MNHEY and SVGAGI.

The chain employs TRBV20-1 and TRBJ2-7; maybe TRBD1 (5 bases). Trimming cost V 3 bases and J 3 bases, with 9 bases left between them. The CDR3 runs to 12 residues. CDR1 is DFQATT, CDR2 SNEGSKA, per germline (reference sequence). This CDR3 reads CSASVDNYEQYF. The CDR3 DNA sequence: TGCAGTGCTAGTGTGGACAACTACGAGCAGTACTTC.

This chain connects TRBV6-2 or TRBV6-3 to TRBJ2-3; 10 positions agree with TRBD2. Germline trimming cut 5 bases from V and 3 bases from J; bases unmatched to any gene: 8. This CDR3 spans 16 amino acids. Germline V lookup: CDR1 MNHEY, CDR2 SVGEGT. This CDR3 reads CASSQDLAGATDTQYF. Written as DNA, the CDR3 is TGTGCCAGCAGTCAGGACCTAGCGGGAGCGACAGATACGCAGTATTTT.

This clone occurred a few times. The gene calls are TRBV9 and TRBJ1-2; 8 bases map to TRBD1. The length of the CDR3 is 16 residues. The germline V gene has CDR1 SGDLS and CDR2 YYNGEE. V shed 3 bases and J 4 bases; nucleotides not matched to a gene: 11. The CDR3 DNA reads TGTGCCAGCAGCGGGGACCCAGGACAGGGCGGCTATGGCTACACCTTC. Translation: CASSGDPGQGGYGYTF.

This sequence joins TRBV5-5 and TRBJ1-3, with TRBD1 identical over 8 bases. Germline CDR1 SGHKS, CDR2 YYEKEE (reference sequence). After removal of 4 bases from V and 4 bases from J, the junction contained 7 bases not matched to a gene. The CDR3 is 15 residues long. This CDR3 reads CASSDPWDRGNTIYF. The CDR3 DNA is TGTGCCAGCAGCGACCCGTGGGACAGGGGAAACACCATATATTTT.

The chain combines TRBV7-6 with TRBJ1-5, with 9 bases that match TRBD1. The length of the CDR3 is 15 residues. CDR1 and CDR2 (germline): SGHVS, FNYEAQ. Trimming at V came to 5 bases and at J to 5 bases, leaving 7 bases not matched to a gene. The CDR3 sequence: CASSPHRDRDQPQHF. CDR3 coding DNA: TGTGCCAGCAGCCCCCATCGGGACAGGGATCAGCCCCAGCATTTT. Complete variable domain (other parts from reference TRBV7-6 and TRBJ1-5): GAGVSQSPRYKVTKRGQDVALRCDPISGHVSLYWYRQALGQGPEFLTYFNYEAQQDKSGLPNDRFSAERPEGSISTLTIQRTEQRDSAMYRCASSPHRDRDQPQHFGDGTRLSIL.

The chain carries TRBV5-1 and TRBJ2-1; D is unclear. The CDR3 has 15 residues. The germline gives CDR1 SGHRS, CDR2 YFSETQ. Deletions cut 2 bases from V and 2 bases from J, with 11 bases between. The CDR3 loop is CASSLGAITYNEQFF. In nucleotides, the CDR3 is TGCGCCAGCAGCTTAGGAGCGATCACCTACAATGAGCAGTTCTTC.

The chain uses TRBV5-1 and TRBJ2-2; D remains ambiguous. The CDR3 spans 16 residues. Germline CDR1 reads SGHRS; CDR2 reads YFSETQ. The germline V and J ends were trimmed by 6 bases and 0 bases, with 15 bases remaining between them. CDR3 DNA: TGCGCCAGCACCCACGCCGCGGCAGCGAACACCGGGGAGCTGTTTTTT. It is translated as CASTHAAAANTGELFF.

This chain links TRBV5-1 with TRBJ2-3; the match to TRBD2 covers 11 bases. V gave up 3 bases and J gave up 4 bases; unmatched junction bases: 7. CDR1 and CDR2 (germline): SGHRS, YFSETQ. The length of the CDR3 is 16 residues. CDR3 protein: CASSSRLAGNADTQYF. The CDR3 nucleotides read TGCGCCAGCAGCTCCCGACTAGCGGGAAACGCAGATACGCAGTATTTT. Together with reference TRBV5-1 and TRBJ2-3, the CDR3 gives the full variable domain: KAGVTQTPRYLIKTRGQQVTLSCSPISGHRSVSWYQQTPGQGLQFLFEYFSETQRNKGNFPGRFSGRQFSNSRSEMNVSTLELGDSALYLCASSSRLAGNADTQYFGPGTRLTVL.

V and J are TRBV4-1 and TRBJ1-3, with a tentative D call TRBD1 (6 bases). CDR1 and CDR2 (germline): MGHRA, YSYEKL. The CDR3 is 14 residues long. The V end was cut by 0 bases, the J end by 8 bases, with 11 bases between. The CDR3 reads CASSQDPGAHTIYF. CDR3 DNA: TGCGCCAGCAGCCAAGATCCAGGGGCGCACACCATATATTTT.

The CDR3 sequence is CASSKEAEETQYF. The CDR3 nucleotides are TGTGCCAGCAGTAAAGAGGCGGAAGAGACCCAGTACTTC. This rearrangement joins TRBV2 to TRBJ2-5; no firm D call. CDR1 SNHLY and CDR2 FYNNEI come from the germline V gene. CDR3 length: 13 residues. Trimming took 5 bases from V and 3 from J, leaving 10 bases between them.

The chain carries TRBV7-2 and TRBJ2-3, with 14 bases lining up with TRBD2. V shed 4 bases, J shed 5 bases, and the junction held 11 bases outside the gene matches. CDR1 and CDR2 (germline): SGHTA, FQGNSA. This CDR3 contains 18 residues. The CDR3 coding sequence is TGTGCCAGCAGCTACGGGACTAGCGGGAGAAGAAGGGGAGATACGCAGTATTTT. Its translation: CASSYGTSGRRRGDTQYF.

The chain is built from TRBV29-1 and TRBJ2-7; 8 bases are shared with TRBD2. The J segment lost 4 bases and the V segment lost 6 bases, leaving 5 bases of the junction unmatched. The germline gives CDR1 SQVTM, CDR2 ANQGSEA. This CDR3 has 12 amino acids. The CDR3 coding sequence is TGCAGCGTCGGGACTAGGAGTTACGAGCAGTACTTC. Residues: CSVGTRSYEQYF.